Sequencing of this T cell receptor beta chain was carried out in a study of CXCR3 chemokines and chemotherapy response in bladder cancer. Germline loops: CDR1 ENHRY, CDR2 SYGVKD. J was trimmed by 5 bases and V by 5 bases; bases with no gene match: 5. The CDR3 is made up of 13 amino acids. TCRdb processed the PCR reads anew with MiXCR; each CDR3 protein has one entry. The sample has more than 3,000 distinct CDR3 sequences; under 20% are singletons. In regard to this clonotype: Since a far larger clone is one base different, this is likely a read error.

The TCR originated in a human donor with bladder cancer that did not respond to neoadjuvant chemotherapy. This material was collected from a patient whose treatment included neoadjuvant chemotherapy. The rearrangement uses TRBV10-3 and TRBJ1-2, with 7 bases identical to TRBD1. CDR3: CAISYGTAYGYTF. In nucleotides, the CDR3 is TGTGCCATCAGTTATGGGACAGCATATGGCTACACCTTC.